This T cell receptor beta chain was captured in a study of shared clonotypes between healthy human individuals. Worth noting for this clone: Its antigen remains unidentified.

The study, taken as a whole, reports: A generally larger estimated richness was seen in naive subsets than in memory subsets.

Assay used: immunoSEQ multiplex PCR; TCRdb lists only in-frame clones, some missing. The sample has some 1.5 million clones; 95% to 97% are singletons. All participating donors were Caucasian adults from Nashville, Tennessee. CD45RA+ naive and CD45RA-negative memory subsets were separated from CD4+ cells. The receptor was derived from a man aged 30 to 45 in good health. Sequencing was performed on naive CD4+ T cells sorted from blood. The sample's subset: CD45RA+ positively selected.

The CDR3 loop is CASSSILAGGETQYF. CDR3 sequence (DNA): TGTGCCAGCAGCTCAATACTAGCGGGAGGAGAGACCCAGTACTTC. The gene calls are TRBV5-5 and TRBJ2-5; 12 bases are shared with TRBD2. Unmatched junction bases numbered 4, after V lost 3 bases and J lost 4 bases. CDR3 size: 15 residues. Germline V CDR1 and CDR2: SGHKS, YYEKEE (reference sequence).